Presented here are 20 T cell receptor beta chains from one specimen sequenced in a study of cytomegalovirus exposure and HLA in healthy donors. It was with 60 Vbeta and 13 Jbeta primers that the PCR ran. Sequencing used immunoSEQ multiplex PCR; TCRdb keeps in-frame clones, though not all of them. Of 150,000 or so clones listed, more than 70% are singletons. The sample taken for sequencing was PBMCs. The receptors were sampled from a male donor in good health and CMV-seronegative.

This chain uses TRBV30 with TRBJ1-5; D remains ambiguous. Germline CDR1 GTSNPN, CDR2 SVGIG (reference sequence). This CDR3 is 13 amino acids long. V shed 2 bases and J shed 3 bases, with 8 bases lying between them. The chain's CDR3 is CAWSLRDNQPQHF. The CDR3 DNA is TGTGCCTGGAGTTTGAGAGACAATCAGCCCCAGCATTTT.

This clone is a singleton in its sample. The rearrangement uses TRBV18 and TRBJ1-5; TRBD1 matches 8 bases. V lost 6 bases, J lost 1 base, and 2 bases stayed unmatched. There are 14 residues in the CDR3. The germline gives CDR1 KGHSH, CDR2 LQKENI. CDR3 bases: TGTGCCAGCTCCTGGGACAGGAGCAATCAGCCCCAGCATTTT. Amino acid sequence: CASSWDRSNQPQHF.

This clone has only one observation. This chain uses TRBV6-1 with TRBJ1-3, with 10 bases that match TRBD1. CDR3 length: 15 residues. From germline, CDR1 is MNHNS and CDR2 SASEGT. The J segment lost 3 bases and the V segment lost 5 bases, leaving 4 bases of the junction unmatched. In nucleotides, the CDR3 is TGTGCCAGCAGTAGACAGGGGGCGGGTGGAAACACCATATATTTT. As protein: CASSRQGAGGNTIYF.

This clone was counted once. This rearrangement joins TRBV9 to TRBJ2-7, with 7 bases that match TRBD2. Looked up from germline, CDR1 is SGDLS and CDR2 is YYNGEE. V was pared by 2 bases and J by 3 bases, with 8 bases of the junction left unmatched. This CDR3 comprises 15 residues. CDR3 bases: TGTGCCAGCAGCGTTGGGGAGGGCGGAAACTACGAGCAGTACTTC. Its translation is CASSVGEGGNYEQYF. Full variable domain (rest looked up from reference TRBV9 and TRBJ2-7): DSGVTQTPKHLITATGQRVTLRCSPRSGDLSVYWYQQSLDQGLQFLIQYYNGEERAKGNILERFSAQQFPDLHSELNLSSLELGDSALYFCASSVGEGGNYEQYFGPGTRLTVT.

V is TRBV7-9 and J is TRBJ1-1; D possibly corresponds to TRBD1 (6 bases). Germline V CDR1 and CDR2: SEHNR, FQNEAQ (reference sequence). Trimming shortened V by 2 bases and J by 4 bases, and 11 bases separated the two germline ends. This CDR3 contains 14 residues. CDR3 coding DNA: TGTGCCAGCAGCTTACAGGGGATGGGCACTGAAGCTTTCTTT. It is translated as CASSLQGMGTEAFF.

The genes are TRBV13 and TRBJ1-2, with D possibly matching TRBD1 (6 bases). Germline lookup yields CDR1 PRHDT and CDR2 FYEKMQ (reference sequence). V dropped 6 bases and J dropped 8 bases, with 16 bases sitting between them. CDR3 length: 13 amino acids. Written as DNA, the CDR3 is TGTGCCAGCAGGGTTGGGGGGGCCGGAGGCTACACCTTC. Translating gives CASRVGGAGGYTF.

Only a few counts were recorded for this clone. This chain joins TRBV7-3 and TRBJ2-6; 8 nucleotides agree with TRBD1. With 5 bases clipped from V and 4 bases from J, the junction kept 16 bases outside the gene matches. Germline values: CDR1 SGHTA, CDR2 FQGTGA. The CDR3 has 19 amino acids. The CDR3 sequence is CASSPKGGTGPSGANVLTF. The CDR3 DNA is TGTGCCAGCAGCCCTAAAGGGGGGACAGGTCCCTCGGGGGCCAACGTCCTGACTTTC.

The chain recombines TRBV5-5 with TRBJ1-5, with TRBD1 matching 8 bases. The V gene end was trimmed by 6 bases and the J gene end by 3 bases; junction bases not matched to a gene: 17. Per the germline V gene, CDR1 is SGHKS and CDR2 is YYEKEE (reference sequence). This CDR3 is 18 amino acids long. The CDR3 region is CASTFKEGQGPFNQPQHF. CDR3 in DNA: TGTGCCAGCACCTTCAAAGAAGGACAGGGCCCTTTCAATCAGCCCCAGCATTTT.

The chain has TRBV27 and TRBJ1-4, with D possibly TRBD1 on 5 matching bases. Trimming removed 5 bases at V and 0 bases at J, with 16 bases between. The CDR3 spans 17 residues. The germline gives CDR1 MNHEY, CDR2 SMNVEV (reference sequence). This chain's CDR3 is CASSDSDLPSTNEKLFF. The CDR3 DNA is TGTGCCAGCAGTGACAGTGATTTACCCTCAACTAATGAAAAACTGTTTTTT.

This clone was seen just once. The chain carries TRBV7-3 and TRBJ2-1; TRBD2 is a possible D gene (6 bases). This CDR3 is 15 amino acids long. Trimming took 4 bases from V and 4 from J, leaving 14 bases between them. Germline values: CDR1 SGHTA, CDR2 FQGTGA. The CDR3 loop is CASSSKVAGYNEQFF. The CDR3 bases are TGTGCCAGCAGCTCAAAGGTTGCGGGATACAATGAGCAGTTCTTC.

J is TRBJ2-3 and V is TRBV7-3; 9 bases are shared with TRBD2. V lost 4 bases to trimming and J lost 4 bases; unmatched junction nucleotides: 6. The CDR3 is 15 residues long. The germline V gene has CDR1 SGHTA and CDR2 FQGTGA. For the CDR3, the DNA is TGTGCCAGCAGCTCGGGCGGGGGGGCCTCAGATACGCAGTATTTT. It encodes CASSSGGGASDTQYF. Complete variable domain (other parts from reference TRBV7-3 and TRBJ2-3): GAGVSQTPSNKVTEKGKYVELRCDPISGHTALYWYRQSLGQGPEFLIYFQGTGAADDSGLPNDRFFAVRPEGSVSTLKIQRTERGDSAVYLCASSSGGGASDTQYFGPGTRLTVL.

The chain recombines TRBV4-3 with TRBJ1-3, with D possibly TRBD1 on 6 matching bases. This CDR3 contains 15 residues. Trimming cost V 2 bases and J 0 bases, with 8 bases left between them. CDR1 and CDR2 from the germline V gene are LGHNA and YSLEER. This CDR3 reads CASSQTGTSGNTIYF. CDR3 nucleotide sequence: TGCGCCAGCAGCCAAACAGGGACCTCTGGAAACACCATATATTTT.

This clone was seen more than once but under ten times. J is TRBJ1-2 and V is TRBV28; 9 bases are a match to TRBD1. The V gene's germline CDR1 is MDHEN and CDR2 SYDVKM. Trimming removed 3 bases from V and 4 bases from J; junction bases left unmatched: 6. CDR3 size: 15 residues. CDR3 nucleotides: TGTGCCAGCAGTTTCGTACAGGGGGCCTCCTATGGCTACACCTTC. Its translation: CASSFVQGASYGYTF.

This clone was recorded a few times. The chain uses TRBV14 and TRBJ1-5; TRBD1 is a possible D gene (6 bases). Per the germline V gene, CDR1 is SGHDN and CDR2 is FVKESK. The CDR3 is made up of 16 amino acids. The ends were cut back, 4 bases at V and 0 bases at J, with 13 bases in the middle. Here the CDR3 DNA reads TGTGCCAGCAGCCCTGGGGGGGGGCTTAGCAATCAGCCCCAGCATTTT. Translating it yields CASSPGGGLSNQPQHF.

This chain links TRBV28 with TRBJ2-5; D is possibly TRBD2 (6 bases). This CDR3 spans 14 amino acids. Germline CDR1 MDHEN, CDR2 SYDVKM. Trimming stripped 6 bases from V and 2 bases from J, with 13 bases between. In DNA form, the CDR3 reads TGTGCCAGCAGGGGGGGACTCATGCAAGAGACCCAGTACTTC. Encoded protein: CASRGGLMQETQYF. Full variable domain (missing parts from reference TRBV28 and TRBJ2-5): DVKVTQSSRYLVKRTGEKVFLECVQDMDHENMFWYRQDPGLGLRLIYFSYDVKMKEKGDIPEGYSVSREKKERFSLILESASTNQTSMYLCASRGGLMQETQYFGPGTRLLVL.

The chain combines TRBV7-6 with TRBJ2-5; D may be TRBD1 (6 bases). V was shortened by 4 bases and J by 5 bases, with 14 bases between the two germline ends. This CDR3 contains 14 residues. Germline V CDR1 and CDR2: SGHVS, FNYEAQ. DNA for the CDR3: TGTGCCAGCAGCTCTTGGGAAAGGGGGGAGACCCAGTACTTC. Its protein is CASSSWERGETQYF.

This clone has a handful of counts. The chain employs TRBV14 and TRBJ2-7, with D unclear. Germline-derived CDR1 and CDR2 are SGHDN and FVKESK. This CDR3 spans 13 amino acids. Trimming pared 3 bases from V and 12 bases from J, leaving 18 bases between. The CDR3 reads CASSHLGVCTAYF. In DNA, the CDR3 is TGTGCCAGCAGCCATTTAGGAGTCTGCACCGCGTACTTC.

As for this clone: One end of the junction does not line up with germline, which may come from a read error. Other DNA sequences in the same sample also yield this CDR3. The genes are TRBV7-9 and TRBJ1-5; D is uncertain. The germline CDR1 and CDR2 sequences are SEHNR and FQNEAQ (reference sequence). CDR3 length: 14 amino acids. The CDR3: CASSLSMSNQPQHF. The CDR3 DNA follows: TGCGCCAGCAGCTTATCTATGAGCAATCAACCCCAGCATTTT.

The chain is built from TRBV28 and TRBJ2-5; 11 positions agree with TRBD2. This CDR3 region has 15 residues. V lost 5 bases, J lost 3 bases, and 5 bases stayed unmatched. Germline assignment: CDR1 MDHEN and CDR2 SYDVKM. CDR3 protein: CASSPRGLAEETQYF. The CDR3, as DNA: TGTGCCAGCAGTCCGAGGGGACTAGCGGAAGAGACCCAGTACTTC. Based on the CDR3 plus reference TRBV28 and TRBJ2-5, the full variable domain is DVKVTQSSRYLVKRTGEKVFLECVQDMDHENMFWYRQDPGLGLRLIYFSYDVKMKEKGDIPEGYSVSREKKERFSLILESASTNQTSMYLCASSPRGLAEETQYFGPGTRLLVL.

The chain couples TRBV19 to TRBJ1-1, with 10 bases fitting TRBD1. The ends lost 4 bases at V and 11 bases at J; junction bases unmatched: 13. CDR1 LNHDA and CDR2 SQIVND come from the germline V gene (reference sequence). This CDR3 spans 15 amino acids. The CDR3 bases are TGTGCCAGTAGTACACGTCCCGGGACAGGGGCGAATGCTTTCTTT. Its protein product is CASSTRPGTGANAFF.